What follows describes a single T cell receptor (beta chain). The antigen is unknown. Vbeta (60) and Jbeta (13) primers were used in the PCR. Sequencing was performed with immunoSEQ multiplex PCR; in TCRdb, only in-frame clones are kept and a portion is missing. The sample consists of more than 95,000 clones, around two thirds of them appearing once. These data originate in a study of cytomegalovirus exposure and HLA in healthy donors. Turning to the study itself: Clustering assigned approximately 79% of the 350 to 450 genotyped donors to the Caucasian-associated ancestry cluster.

Study results and caveats: Reportedly, TCR beta sequences accurately predicted HLA-A and HLA-B alleles in most subjects.

V shed 8 bases and J shed 1 base, with 8 bases lying between them. This CDR3 region has 11 residues. CDR1 and CDR2 from the germline V gene are DFQATT and SNEGSKA (reference sequence). This clonotype was sampled from a man aged 55 to 70 in good health and CMV-seropositive. This chain joins TRBV20-1 and TRBJ2-5; perhaps TRBD1 as D (6 bases). Sequenced sample: PBMCs. The CDR3, as DNA: TGCAGTTACAGGGTCCAAGAGACCCAGTACTTC. It codes for CSYRVQETQYF.